This is a list of T cell receptor beta chains from one sample in a study of cytomegalovirus exposure and HLA in healthy donors. Sequencing used immunoSEQ multiplex PCR; TCRdb keeps in-frame clones, though not all of them. The sample shows around 130,000 clones, around 8.5% of them seen only once. The sequencing sample was made of PBMCs. These receptors were obtained from a man aged 35 to 55 in good health and CMV-seronegative. Both conserved end residues are part of each CDR3. Fields, in order: clone size, V gene, CDR3 protein. Only part of the rows carry a size: once, few, many, or a class if the clone is expanded.

.,TRBV7-9,CASSLILGSGETQYF
.,TRBV11-3,CASSRNRFPGELFF
.,TRBV9,CASSARDSSNEKLFF
few,TRBV2,CASRVLGPNTGELFF
few,TRBV29-1,CSVRQGSHLDNTEAFF
few,TRBV5-4,CASSFGEKLFF
.,TRBV11-3,CASSLMGRTDEQFF
few,TRBV15,CATSRDRGQYNSPLHF
.,TRBV7-6,CASSSFRASGGDTQYF
few,TRBV6-5,CASSDRGFSYEQYF
few,TRBV4-1,CASSQDRREQFF